These 5 T cell receptor beta chains share one sample of origin, sequenced in a study of cytomegalovirus exposure and HLA in healthy donors. Sequencing used immunoSEQ multiplex PCR; TCRdb keeps in-frame clones, though not all of them. The profile covers approximately 190,000 clones, with 80% to 90% appearing a single time and 13% taken by the ten largest. The sequencing sample was made of PBMCs. These receptors all come from a woman younger than 45 in good health and CMV-seropositive.

The chain combines TRBV5-1 with TRBJ2-1; TRBD2 matches 11 bases. From germline, CDR1 is SGHRS and CDR2 YFSETQ. The V and J ends lost 0 bases and 2 bases, in that order; junction bases with no gene match: 4. The CDR3 has 17 residues. In DNA, the CDR3 is TGCGCCAGCAGCTTGGCGGGACTAGCGGACACCTACAATGAGCAGTTCTTC. It translates to CASSLAGLADTYNEQFF. Variable domain in full (rest from reference TRBV5-1 and TRBJ2-1): KAGVTQTPRYLIKTRGQQVTLSCSPISGHRSVSWYQQTPGQGLQFLFEYFSETQRNKGNFPGRFSGRQFSNSRSEMNVSTLELGDSALYLCASSLAGLADTYNEQFFGPGTRLTVL.

The V gene is TRBV21-1, the J gene TRBJ1-1. TRBV21-1 is classified as a pseudogene. The CDR3 loop spans 13 amino acids. The CDR3 nucleotides are TGTGCCACTGGCCTGGGAGGGAACACTGAAGCTTTCTTT. This encodes CATGLGGNTEAFF.

V is TRBV7-6 and J is TRBJ2-7; TRBD2 is a possible D gene (6 bases). Germline CDR1 and CDR2: SGHVS and FNYEAQ. The CDR3 runs 15 residues. Trimming left V 6 bases short and J 2 bases short, with 17 bases between. The CDR3 sequence is CASSMLEGGPYEQYF. The CDR3 region has the DNA TGTGCCAGCAGTATGCTAGAGGGAGGTCCCTACGAGCAGTACTTC. Variable domain in full (rest from reference TRBV7-6 and TRBJ2-7): GAGVSQSPRYKVTKRGQDVALRCDPISGHVSLYWYRQALGQGPEFLTYFNYEAQQDKSGLPNDRFSAERPEGSISTLTIQRTEQRDSAMYRCASSMLEGGPYEQYFGPGTRLTVT.

The chain employs TRBV5-6 and TRBJ2-7; the match to TRBD1 covers 11 bases. This CDR3 region has 16 residues. Germline V gene lookup returns CDR1 SGHDT and CDR2 YYEEEE. Trimming at V came to 3 bases and at J to 0 bases, leaving 5 bases not matched to a gene. CDR3 in amino acids: CASSYRDRGISYEQYF. Here the CDR3 DNA reads TGTGCCAGCAGCTACCGGGACAGGGGGATCTCCTACGAGCAGTACTTC.

The chain uses TRBV5-5 and TRBJ2-1, with D perhaps TRBD2 (6 bases). Germline V gives CDR1 SGHKS, CDR2 YYEKEE (reference sequence). CDR3 length equals 14 residues. V lost 3 bases, J lost 4 bases, and 11 bases lay in between. The CDR3 here is CASSWDGTYNEQFF. The CDR3, as DNA: TGTGCCAGCAGCTGGGACGGGACTTACAATGAGCAGTTCTTC.